This TCR beta chain was recorded in a study of blood T cell repertoires in COVID-19. The wider study: Italy, Spain and the United States were the sources of the convalescent and acute COVID-19 samples.

Germline CDR1 LGHNA, CDR2 YNFKEQ. The CDR3 runs to 14 residues. The ends lost 6 bases at V and 7 bases at J; junction bases unmatched: 11. Repertoires were generated with immunoSEQ multiplex PCR, while TCRdb's copy carries only in-frame clones and drops some. Here the sample spans 120,000 to 150,000 clones, about nine tenths being singletons. The V gene is TRBV4-2, the J gene TRBJ1-2; 7 bases agree with TRBD1. This receptor was obtained from a human donor in a cohort sampled during active COVID-19. The specimen was peripheral blood. The CDR3 nucleotides read TGTGCCAGCAGATTAACAGGGGAAGGGATTGGCTACACCTTC. This codes for CASRLTGEGIGYTF.